This T cell receptor beta chain is from a study of T cells in Graves' hyperthyroidism and ophthalmopathy. General study results and limits: Ophthalmopathy and stable hyperthyroidism were told apart by a 13 V-J model.

From RNA transcripts, TCR beta CDR3 regions were amplified. The HTBI primer set drove a first-round RT-PCR of the TCR CDR3. TCRdb called the multiplex PCR reads again in MiXCR, with one record for every CDR3 protein. Of about 640,000 distinct CDR3 sequences detected, less than 25% appear once; the ten largest clones hold more than 30%. With duration under 3 months, ophthalmopathy was active: Clinical Activity Score at least 3, NOSPECS at least 4. Trimming stripped 5 bases from V and 15 bases from J, with 20 bases between. CDR3 length equals 12 residues. Germline loops: CDR1 GTSNPN, CDR2 SVGIG (reference sequence). About this clonotype itself: Its antigen is unknown.

The chain has TRBV30 and TRBJ2-1, with D hard to call. The clonotype was recovered from a man aged 25-45 years with Graves' ophthalmopathy. Sequenced: blood. The CDR3 DNA reads TGTGCCTGGGGGCTTTCCTTCGAGATGTGGTTCTTC. The encoded protein is CAWGLSFEMWFF.